This T cell receptor beta chain originates from a study of T cells in Graves' hyperthyroidism and ophthalmopathy. This clonotype was recorded at least ten times. There were TCR beta CDR3 regions amplified from RNA transcripts. HTBI primers were used for first-round RT-PCR of the TCR CDR3. TCRdb re-analysed the multiplex PCR reads in MiXCR, keeping a single row per CDR3 protein. The data hold hundreds of thousands of distinct CDR3 sequences, with approximately 16% observed a single time. Trimming took 0 bases from V and 2 from J, leaving 12 bases between them. The CDR3 is made up of 16 amino acids. Germline assignment: CDR1 MNHNS and CDR2 SASEGT.

The receptor was isolated from a man between 35 and 55 years old with Graves' hyperthyroidism. The rearrangement links TRBV6-1 to TRBJ2-3; no definite D call. Sequencing was carried out using blood. The CDR3: CASSEAVNSITDTQYF. The CDR3 coding sequence is TGTGCCAGCAGTGAAGCGGTCAACAGTATCACAGATACGCAGTATTTT.